The TCR beta chain under discussion was sequenced for a study of blood T cells in healthy people across ages. Study-level points and caveats: Estimates of total diversity, which came from one million sequenced T cells, were considered to be underestimates.

A second about 7 to 11 cycle PCR used barcoded and J-beta primers. TCRdb used MiXCR to reprocess the 5' RACE reads, holding one entry per CDR3 protein. This sample has hundreds of thousands of distinct CDR3 sequences; 58% occur once, and the top ten carry about 20%. This clonotype was seen a few times. Its antigen remains unknown. V lost 3 bases and J lost 3, with 15 bases in between. The length of the CDR3 is 14 residues. Germline V lookup: CDR1 SQVTM, CDR2 ANQGSEA. The specimen sequenced was blood. The chain employs TRBV29-1 and TRBJ2-7; perhaps TRBD2 as D (5 bases). The clonotype comes from a young man in good health. This chain's CDR3 is CSVELRDSRYEQYF. CDR3 nucleotide sequence: TGCAGCGTTGAGTTGAGGGATTCGCGCTACGAGCAGTACTTC.